The next 23 T cell receptor beta chains were all read from a single sample in a study of cytomegalovirus exposure and HLA in healthy donors. TCRdb keeps only in-frame clones here, not all; method: immunoSEQ multiplex PCR. The sample includes fewer than 200,000 clones, about nine tenths of them seen just once. Sequencing was done on a sample of PBMCs. The receptors originated from a woman between 18 and 29 years old in good health and CMV-seropositive.

The gene calls are TRBV30 and TRBJ2-1; maybe TRBD1 (5 bases). V was trimmed by 0 bases and J by 9 bases, leaving 12 bases between them. Germline-derived CDR1 and CDR2 are GTSNPN and SVGIG (reference sequence). CDR3 size: 13 residues. DNA of the CDR3: TGTGCCTGGAGTGTAGTAGGGGTCGGTGAGCAGTTCTTC. Protein sequence: CAWSVVGVGEQFF.

The chain carries TRBV13 and TRBJ2-7; the match to TRBD2 covers 8 bases. CDR1 and CDR2 from the germline V gene are PRHDT and FYEKMQ (reference sequence). V shed 8 bases, J shed 0 bases, and the junction held 12 bases outside the gene matches. The CDR3 contains 16 residues. The CDR3 sequence is CASSPTRGGFSYEQYF. The CDR3 DNA sequence: TGTGCCAGCTCCCCTACACGCGGGGGGTTCTCCTACGAGCAGTACTTC.

The chain employs TRBV7-2 and TRBJ1-1; D gene uncertain. V shed 2 bases and J shed 4 bases, with 11 bases lying between them. CDR3 length: 14 residues. CDR1 is SGHTA and CDR2 is FQGNSA in the germline V gene. The CDR3 here is CASSLLGWSTEAFF. In nucleotides, the CDR3 is TGTGCCAGCAGCTTATTGGGTTGGAGCACTGAAGCTTTCTTT. The full variable domain, in which reference TRBV7-2 and TRBJ1-1 provide the parts outside the CDR3, is GAGVSQSPSNKVTEKGKDVELRCDPISGHTALYWYRQSLGQGLEFLIYFQGNSAPDKSGLPSDRFSAERTGGSVSTLTIQRTQQEDSAVYLCASSLLGWSTEAFFGQGTRLTVV.

V gene TRBV19 combines with J gene TRBJ1-5; 10 positions match TRBD1. Germline V gene lookup returns CDR1 LNHDA and CDR2 SQIVND (reference sequence). Germline trimming cut 7 bases from V and 3 bases from J; bases unmatched to any gene: 9. The CDR3 loop spans 16 amino acids. CDR3 region: CASTTLDRGFNQPQHF. The CDR3 nucleotides are TGTGCCAGTACCACCCTGGACAGGGGGTTCAATCAGCCCCAGCATTTT.

This clone has more than one count but fewer than ten. The chain links TRBV18 to TRBJ2-7; 9 bases agree with TRBD1. The germline V gene has CDR1 KGHSH and CDR2 LQKENI. With 4 bases clipped from V and 5 bases from J, the junction kept 9 bases outside the gene matches. CDR3 length equals 15 residues. The DNA of the CDR3 is TGTGCCAGCTCACAAACCGGGACAGGGATGAACGAGCAGTACTTC. It codes for CASSQTGTGMNEQYF.

The chain employs TRBV11-2 and TRBJ1-5; 7 bases agree with TRBD1. Germline V gives CDR1 SGHAT, CDR2 FQNNGV. The junction had 4 bases not matched to a gene; V was cut back by 5 bases and J by 3 bases. This CDR3 is 14 amino acids long. CDR3 DNA sequence: TGTGCCAGCAGCCCGGACAGGTACAATCAGCCCCAGCATTTT. Amino acids: CASSPDRYNQPQHF. The variable domain in full, completed from reference TRBV11-2 and TRBJ1-5, reads EAGVAQSPRYKIIEKRQSVAFWCNPISGHATLYWYQQILGQGPKLLIQFQNNGVVDDSQLPKDRFSAERLKGVDSTLKIQPAKLEDSAVYLCASSPDRYNQPQHFGDGTRLSIL.

The chain employs TRBV2 and TRBJ2-1, with D maybe TRBD2 (5 bases). The CDR3 is 13 residues long. V dropped 10 bases and J dropped 8 bases, with 18 bases sitting between them. In germline, CDR1 is SNHLY, CDR2 FYNNEI. For the CDR3, the DNA is TGTGCCACCGCTGAAGGGAGAGCCGATGAGCAGTTCTTC. Its protein product is CATAEGRADEQFF.

The genes are TRBV28 and TRBJ1-4; 7 nucleotides agree with TRBD1. The germline V gene has CDR1 MDHEN and CDR2 SYDVKM. The CDR3 is 11 residues long. The junction had 0 bases not matched to a gene; V was cut back by 4 bases and J by 10 bases. CDR3 loop: CASSWTGKLFF. In DNA, the CDR3 is TGTGCCAGCAGTTGGACAGGAAAACTGTTTTTT. Full variable domain (missing parts from reference TRBV28 and TRBJ1-4): DVKVTQSSRYLVKRTGEKVFLECVQDMDHENMFWYRQDPGLGLRLIYFSYDVKMKEKGDIPEGYSVSREKKERFSLILESASTNQTSMYLCASSWTGKLFFGSGTQLSVL.

The chain is built from TRBV11-3 and TRBJ2-7, with TRBD2 matching over 11 bases. The CDR3 sequence is 18 residues long. V trimming: 3 bases; J trimming: 2 bases; junction bases outside the gene matches: 12. Germline V lookup: CDR1 SGHNT, CDR2 YENEEA. The CDR3 protein is CASSFLNQLAGEAYEQYF. The DNA of the CDR3 is TGTGCCAGCAGCTTTCTGAACCAACTAGCGGGGGAGGCCTACGAGCAGTACTTC.

The J gene is TRBJ2-7, the V gene TRBV6-5; 10 positions match TRBD1. V lost 7 bases to trimming and J lost 7 bases; unmatched junction nucleotides: 13. This CDR3 contains 15 residues. The germline CDR1 and CDR2 sequences are MNHEY and SVGAGI. The CDR3 loop is CASKAVGDRGREQYF. The DNA of the CDR3 is TGTGCCAGCAAGGCAGTAGGGGACAGGGGACGAGAGCAGTACTTC.

The gene calls are TRBV7-9 and TRBJ2-1; perhaps TRBD1 as D (6 bases). CDR3 length: 14 amino acids. The V end was cut by 5 bases, the J end by 5 bases, with 13 bases between. In germline, CDR1 is SEHNR, CDR2 FQNEAQ (reference sequence). The CDR3 protein is CASSTTGGNNEQFF. The DNA for the CDR3 is TGTGCCAGCAGCACGACAGGTGGAAACAATGAGCAGTTCTTC.

This clone has only one observation. The rearrangement links TRBV25-1 to TRBJ2-7; a weak D match, TRBD1 (6 bases). V shed 6 bases and J shed 4 bases, with 16 bases lying between them. Germline V gene sequence: CDR1 MGHDK, CDR2 SYGVNS. The CDR3 has 14 amino acids. The CDR3 loop reads CASSRGGNQYEQYF. CDR3 DNA: TGTGCCAGCAGCCGAGGGGGAAACCAATACGAGCAGTACTTC.

The gene calls are TRBV7-2 and TRBJ2-3; 7 bases match TRBD1. Germline assignment: CDR1 SGHTA and CDR2 FQGNSA. V shed 2 bases, J shed 2 bases, and the junction held 4 bases outside the gene matches. CDR3 length: 15 amino acids. The CDR3 DNA reads TGTGCCAGCAGCTTAACAGGGGCATACACAGATACGCAGTATTTT. It codes for CASSLTGAYTDTQYF.

This chain connects TRBV7-8 to TRBJ2-2, with TRBD2 matching over 13 bases. Germline V lookup: CDR1 SGHVS, CDR2 FQNEAQ. The CDR3 totals 16 residues. Losses at the gene ends were 5 bases for V and 8 bases for J; bases not matched to a gene: 8. For the CDR3, the DNA is TGTGCCAGCAGCCAGACTAGCGGGAGGCCCGCGGGGGAGCTGTTTTTT. Translation gives CASSQTSGRPAGELFF. The full variable domain, with the rest looked up from reference TRBV7-8 and TRBJ2-2, is GAGVSQSPRYKVAKRGQDVALRCDPISGHVSLFWYQQALGQGPEFLTYFQNEAQLDKSGLPSDRFFAERPEGSVSTLKIQRTQQEDSAVYLCASSQTSGRPAGELFFGEGSRLTVL.

CDR3 nucleotides: TGTGCCAGCAGCTTCCAGGGGAGTTTGACTGAAGCTTTCTTT. Translated: CASSFQGSLTEAFF. The V call is TRBV5-6, the J call TRBJ1-1, with D maybe TRBD1 (6 bases). This CDR3 is 14 amino acids long. The germline V gene encodes CDR1 SGHDT and CDR2 YYEEEE. V was trimmed by 2 bases and J by 5 bases, leaving 13 bases between them. The entire variable domain, with the rest obtained from reference TRBV5-6 and TRBJ1-1, is as follows: DAGVTQSPTHLIKTRGQQVTLRCSPKSGHDTVSWYQQALGQGPQFIFQYYEEEERQRGNFPDRFSGHQFPNYSSELNVNALLLGDSALYLCASSFQGSLTEAFFGQGTRLTVV.

The genes are TRBV6-5 and TRBJ2-3; TRBD2 might be the D (6 bases). This CDR3 is 14 amino acids long. The germline gives CDR1 MNHEY, CDR2 SVGAGI. Trimming removed 6 bases from V and 3 bases from J, with 13 bases in between. CDR3 sequence: CASRTGVGTDTQYF. Written as DNA, the CDR3 is TGTGCCAGCAGGACGGGAGTCGGTACAGATACGCAGTATTTT.

The genes are TRBV7-6 and TRBJ2-7; tentative D call: TRBD1 (5 bases). V shed 2 bases and J shed 8 bases, with 19 bases lying between them. The CDR3 runs 15 residues. Germline lookup yields CDR1 SGHVS and CDR2 FNYEAQ. The CDR3 DNA follows: TGTGCCAGCAGCTTAACACAGGCTACTACGAGCAAGCAGTACTTC. Its translation: CASSLTQATTSKQYF. The whole variable domain, filled in from reference TRBV7-6 and TRBJ2-7, reads GAGVSQSPRYKVTKRGQDVALRCDPISGHVSLYWYRQALGQGPEFLTYFNYEAQQDKSGLPNDRFSAERPEGSISTLTIQRTEQRDSAMYRCASSLTQATTSKQYFGPGTRLTVT.

This rearrangement joins TRBV19 to TRBJ2-3, with TRBD2 identical over 16 bases. V was pared by 6 bases and J by 3 bases, with 3 bases of the junction left unmatched. The CDR3 consists of 16 residues. Germline CDR1 and CDR2: LNHDA and SQIVND (reference sequence). CDR3 residues: CASRGLAGGKTDTQYF. DNA for the CDR3: TGTGCCAGTAGGGGACTAGCGGGAGGGAAGACAGATACGCAGTATTTT.

This sequence joins TRBV9 and TRBJ2-5, with a weak D call TRBD2 (5 bases). CDR1 and CDR2 (germline): SGDLS, YYNGEE. This CDR3 has 16 residues. V lost 0 bases, J lost 5 bases, and 17 bases lay in between. This chain's CDR3 is CASSVAPGNQRETQYF. CDR3 bases: TGTGCCAGCAGCGTAGCACCGGGTAACCAGCGGGAGACCCAGTACTTC.

CDR3 DNA: TGCGCCAGCAGTCAATCGTGGGCATCCCCCTCCTACAATGAGCAGTTCTTC. This sequence encodes CASSQSWASPSYNEQFF. This chain joins TRBV23-1 and TRBJ2-1; D remains unclear. TRBV23-1 is an open reading frame whose function is uncertain. CDR3 size: 17 residues. Trimming took off 0 bases at V and 0 bases at J, with 12 bases between the two ends.

The J gene is TRBJ2-7, the V gene TRBV9; 8 bases are a match to TRBD2. V shed 4 bases, J shed 6 bases, and the junction held 15 bases outside the gene matches. Germline assignment: CDR1 SGDLS and CDR2 YYNGEE. The CDR3 length is 16 residues. The chain's CDR3 is CASSFRQSGRGSEQYF. The CDR3 coding sequence is TGTGCCAGCAGCTTTCGCCAGAGCGGGAGAGGCTCCGAGCAGTACTTC. Variable domain in full (rest from reference TRBV9 and TRBJ2-7): DSGVTQTPKHLITATGQRVTLRCSPRSGDLSVYWYQQSLDQGLQFLIQYYNGEERAKGNILERFSAQQFPDLHSELNLSSLELGDSALYFCASSFRQSGRGSEQYFGPGTRLTVT.

The CDR3 region is CASSLEWSSSYEQYF. The DNA of the CDR3 is TGTGCCAGCAGCTTAGAATGGTCGAGCTCCTACGAGCAGTACTTC. This chain links TRBV7-8 with TRBJ2-7; D call uncertain. V was shortened by 1 base and J by 0 bases, with 10 bases between the two germline ends. Germline CDR1 SGHVS, CDR2 FQNEAQ. CDR3 size: 15 residues.

This chain links TRBV5-4 with TRBJ2-1; TRBD2 matches at 7 bases. Germline loops: CDR1 SGHNT, CDR2 YYREEE (reference sequence). The length of the CDR3 is 17 residues. Losses at the gene ends were 3 bases for V and 4 bases for J; bases not matched to a gene: 13. As DNA, the CDR3 is TGTGCCAGCAGCTCCTCTGTTGGCGGGAGCGGGTACAATGAGCAGTTCTTC. It yields the protein CASSSSVGGSGYNEQFF.